This TCR beta chain was obtained from a study of T-cell reconstitution after alpha-beta-depleted transplantation in children. V lost 4 bases, J lost 3 bases, and 9 bases lay in between. CDR3 length equals 13 residues. Germline values: CDR1 LGHDT, CDR2 YNNKEL (reference sequence). This clonotype was seen repeatedly, ten times or more. Antigen: not known. Study-level results: After one year, T-cell counts and TCRbeta diversity mostly came from new T cells.

Molecular barcoding with unique molecular identifiers was used for the TCRbeta library. From the PCR reads, TCRdb called clonotypes with MiXCR, one entry per CDR3 protein. The profile covers about 5,900 distinct CDR3 sequences, with roughly 15% appearing a single time and roughly four fifths taken by the ten largest. The receptor was isolated from a patient aged 2-15 years who had a stem cell transplant for inherited bone marrow failure, so the T cells may come from the graft donor. The sequenced sample was PBMCs, mostly from graft donor cells, obtained 180 days after TCRalphabeta/CD19-depleted stem cell transplant. The chain employs TRBV3-1 and TRBJ1-1; D not resolved. CDR3 loop: CASSLLIDTEAFF. As DNA, the CDR3 is TGTGCCAGCAGCCTTTTGATAGACACTGAAGCTTTCTTT.